These T cell receptor beta chains were read from a single sample in a study of OX40 agonist ivuxolimab in advanced cancers. Measured with immunoSEQ multiplex PCR; TCRdb has only the in-frame clones, and not every one. Found here are under 40,000 clones, 84% of them singletons; the top ten hold approximately 1.8%. The sequenced sample was CD4+ or CD8+ T cells sorted from blood, obtained in a trial of the OX40 agonist ivuxolimab. The receptors here all came from an adult with an advanced solid tumor such as melanoma, head and neck, liver or kidney cancer. Both conserved end residues are part of each CDR3. D genes are given only for firm matches. Size tells how often a clone was seen (once, few, many) or the class of an expanded clone, and some rows leave it out.

abundance: -; d_gene: -; v_gene: TRBV6-1; j_gene: TRBJ2-3; CDR3nt: TGTGCCAGGGGGGAGGACACAGATACGCAGTATTTT; CDR3aa: CARGEDTDTQYF
abundance: -; d_gene: TRBD2; v_gene: TRBV14; j_gene: TRBJ2-1; CDR3nt: TGTGCCAGCAGCCCGCCTACCGGGACTAGCGACTACAATGAGCAGTTCTTC; CDR3aa: CASSPPTGTSDYNEQFF
abundance: -; d_gene: TRBD1; v_gene: TRBV19; j_gene: TRBJ1-1; CDR3nt: TGTGCCAGTAGTATAGCCTTCTGGGACAGACACATGAACACTGAAGCTTTCTTT; CDR3aa: CASSIAFWDRHMNTEAFF
abundance: -; d_gene: TRBD2; v_gene: TRBV19; j_gene: TRBJ2-1; CDR3nt: TGTGCCAGTAAGCCGGGACTAGCGGGCTCCTACAATGAGCAGTTCTTC; CDR3aa: CASKPGLAGSYNEQFF
abundance: -; d_gene: -; v_gene: TRBV19; j_gene: TRBJ1-5; CDR3nt: TGTGCCAGCTCCGGGGGGGCGCCGGGGGTTCAGCCCCAGCATTTT; CDR3aa: CASSGGAPGVQPQHF
abundance: -; d_gene: -; v_gene: TRBV12-5; j_gene: TRBJ2-1; CDR3nt: TGTGCTAGTGGCCTGGATTGGTTTGGGAATGAGCAGTTCTTC; CDR3aa: CASGLDWFGNEQFF
abundance: -; d_gene: TRBD2; v_gene: TRBV6-6; j_gene: TRBJ2-1; CDR3nt: TGTGCCAGCCACCCTGCGGGAGGTAGGAATGAGCAGTTCTTC; CDR3aa: CASHPAGGRNEQFF
abundance: -; d_gene: -; v_gene: TRBV19; j_gene: TRBJ2-2; CDR3nt: TGTGCCAGTAGGGGTCAGATAGCGAACACCGGGGAGCTGTTTTTT; CDR3aa: CASRGQIANTGELFF
abundance: -; d_gene: TRBD1; v_gene: TRBV19; j_gene: TRBJ1-2; CDR3nt: TGTGCCAGTATGAGGGACAGAATCTATGGCTACACCTTC; CDR3aa: CASMRDRIYGYTF
abundance: -; d_gene: TRBD1; v_gene: TRBV11-3; j_gene: TRBJ2-1; CDR3nt: TGTGCCAGCAGCTTAGAGGACAGGTTCAATGAGCAGTTCTTC; CDR3aa: CASSLEDRFNEQFF
abundance: few; d_gene: -; v_gene: TRBV6-1; j_gene: TRBJ2-1; CDR3nt: TGTGCCAGCAGTGAAATCCTCGGGAGCTACAATGAGCAGTTCTTC; CDR3aa: CASSEILGSYNEQFF
abundance: medium-sized; d_gene: TRBD1; v_gene: TRBV19; j_gene: TRBJ2-3; CDR3nt: TGTGCCAGTAGTATAGTGGGACAGGGGGCTTTGCTAGATACGCAGTATTTT; CDR3aa: CASSIVGQGALLDTQYF
abundance: -; d_gene: -; v_gene: TRBV6-1; j_gene: TRBJ2-5; CDR3nt: TGTGCCAGCAGTTATGTGGGGGAGACCCAGTACTTC; CDR3aa: CASSYVGETQYF
abundance: -; d_gene: -; v_gene: TRBV27; j_gene: TRBJ1-4; CDR3nt: TGTGCCAGCAGCGAGAGGATTGAGGGGGAAAAACTGTTTTTT; CDR3aa: CASSERIEGEKLFF
abundance: -; d_gene: TRBD2; v_gene: TRBV7-4; j_gene: TRBJ2-1; CDR3nt: TGTGCCAGCAGCCGCGGGGTGGGACTACCACGGGGTTGGTCCTACAATGAGCAGTTCTTC; CDR3aa: CASSRGVGLPRGWSYNEQFF
abundance: -; d_gene: -; v_gene: TRBV5-1; j_gene: TRBJ2-1; CDR3nt: TGCGCCAGCAGCCTCGAATACAATGAGCAGTTCTTC; CDR3aa: CASSLEYNEQFF
abundance: -; d_gene: TRBD2; v_gene: TRBV5-1; j_gene: TRBJ2-4; CDR3nt: TGCGCCAGCAGCTCCGCTGGTCGGGGGGACTTC; CDR3aa: CASSSAGRGDF
abundance: -; d_gene: -; v_gene: TRBV6-5; j_gene: TRBJ1-1; CDR3nt: TGTGCCAGCAGTGGTGAGGCTTGGGGCACTGAAGCTTTCTTT; CDR3aa: CASSGEAWGTEAFF
abundance: -; d_gene: -; v_gene: TRBV11-2; j_gene: TRBJ2-5; CDR3nt: TGTGCCAGCAGTACGCCTGGGCCGTGGGAGACCCAGTACTTC; CDR3aa: CASSTPGPWETQYF
abundance: -; d_gene: -; v_gene: TRBV6-1; j_gene: TRBJ1-5; CDR3nt: TGTGCCAGCAGTGAAGCGGTGGCCGGCAATCAGCCCCAGCATTTT; CDR3aa: CASSEAVAGNQPQHF
abundance: -; d_gene: TRBD2; v_gene: TRBV11-2; j_gene: TRBJ2-5; CDR3nt: TGTGCCAGCAGCTTAGCATGGGGGACTAGCGCACAGACCCAGTACTTC; CDR3aa: CASSLAWGTSAQTQYF
abundance: once; d_gene: -; v_gene: TRBV6-1; j_gene: TRBJ1-1; CDR3nt: TGTGCCAGCAGTGAAGGCACAGGAAAGCGGAACACTGAAGCTTTCTTT; CDR3aa: CASSEGTGKRNTEAFF
abundance: few; d_gene: -; v_gene: TRBV4-1; j_gene: TRBJ1-5; CDR3nt: TGCGCCAGCAGCCAAGATGAGGCCGGGATTCAGCCCCAGCATTTT; CDR3aa: CASSQDEAGIQPQHF
abundance: -; d_gene: -; v_gene: TRBV13; j_gene: TRBJ1-3; CDR3nt: TGTGCCAGCAGCTCAAGTTCGTCTGGAAACACCATATATTTT; CDR3aa: CASSSSSSGNTIYF
abundance: few; d_gene: -; v_gene: TRBV4-1; j_gene: TRBJ1-2; CDR3nt: TGCGCCAGCAGCCAGGCTAACTATGGCTACACCTTC; CDR3aa: CASSQANYGYTF
abundance: -; d_gene: -; v_gene: TRBV14; j_gene: TRBJ1-1; CDR3nt: TGTGCCAGCAGCCAGGGCACGAACACTGAAGCTTTCTTT; CDR3aa: CASSQGTNTEAFF
abundance: -; d_gene: TRBD1; v_gene: TRBV28; j_gene: TRBJ2-2; CDR3nt: TGTGCCACAAGGACAGGGGGCACCGGGGAGCTGTTTTTT; CDR3aa: CATRTGGTGELFF
abundance: -; d_gene: -; v_gene: TRBV5-1; j_gene: TRBJ1-1; CDR3nt: TGCGCCAGCAGCTTGGGGGACGCGACCACTGAAGCTTTCTTT; CDR3aa: CASSLGDATTEAFF
abundance: -; d_gene: TRBD1; v_gene: TRBV18; j_gene: TRBJ2-3; CDR3nt: TGTGCCAGCTCCCTCGGGACAGGAGACACAGATACGCAGTATTTT; CDR3aa: CASSLGTGDTDTQYF
abundance: once; d_gene: -; v_gene: TRBV18; j_gene: TRBJ2-7; CDR3nt: TGTGCCAGCTCACCTTCCGGCTCCTACGAGCAGTACTTC; CDR3aa: CASSPSGSYEQYF
abundance: -; d_gene: -; v_gene: TRBV4-1; j_gene: TRBJ1-2; CDR3nt: TGCGCCAGCAGCCATACCCAGCAGGCCTATGGCTACACCTTC; CDR3aa: CASSHTQQAYGYTF
abundance: -; d_gene: -; v_gene: TRBV7-7; j_gene: TRBJ2-5; CDR3nt: TGTGCTAGCAGCTCCCAGACAGGCAGCCAAGAGACCCAGTACTTC; CDR3aa: CASSSQTGSQETQYF
abundance: few; d_gene: -; v_gene: TRBV30; j_gene: TRBJ1-3; CDR3nt: TGTGCCTGGAGTACCGAGAACAGGGCCTCTGGAAACACCATATATTTT; CDR3aa: CAWSTENRASGNTIYF
abundance: -; d_gene: TRBD1; v_gene: TRBV9; j_gene: TRBJ1-3; CDR3nt: TGTGCCAGCAGCTCCCGGACAGGGCCTGGAAACACCATATATTTT; CDR3aa: CASSSRTGPGNTIYF
abundance: -; d_gene: TRBD2; v_gene: TRBV10-3; j_gene: TRBJ2-3; CDR3nt: TGTGCCATCAGTGAGGGGGTTGGGGGACTAGGAGATACGCAGTATTTT; CDR3aa: CAISEGVGGLGDTQYF
abundance: -; d_gene: TRBD1; v_gene: TRBV19; j_gene: TRBJ2-7; CDR3nt: TGTGCCAGTAGTCTCGGACAGGGACCCTACGAGCAGTACTTC; CDR3aa: CASSLGQGPYEQYF
abundance: once; d_gene: TRBD2; v_gene: TRBV15; j_gene: TRBJ2-1; CDR3nt: TGTGCCACCAGCAGAGATCTAGCTAGCGGGGGGGCCAATGAGCAGTTCTTC; CDR3aa: CATSRDLASGGANEQFF
abundance: -; d_gene: -; v_gene: TRBV19; j_gene: TRBJ2-2; CDR3nt: TGTGCCACCCCCAGGGCGGGCACCGGGGAGCTGTTTTTT; CDR3aa: CATPRAGTGELFF
abundance: -; d_gene: TRBD1; v_gene: TRBV19; j_gene: TRBJ1-1; CDR3nt: TGTGCCAGTTTGAGGGGGCGGTTCACTGAAGCTTTCTTT; CDR3aa: CASLRGRFTEAFF
abundance: -; d_gene: -; v_gene: TRBV13; j_gene: TRBJ2-7; CDR3nt: TGTGCCAGCAGCTTATTCGGTAACTACGAGCAGTACTTC; CDR3aa: CASSLFGNYEQYF
abundance: -; d_gene: TRBD1; v_gene: TRBV5-6; j_gene: TRBJ1-2; CDR3nt: TGTGCCAGCAGCTATACACAGGGGGCCTATGGCTACACCTTC; CDR3aa: CASSYTQGAYGYTF
abundance: few; d_gene: -; v_gene: TRBV9; j_gene: TRBJ1-3; CDR3nt: TGTGCCAGCAGCCATGGGTGTTTT; CDR3aa: CASSHGCF
abundance: -; d_gene: TRBD1; v_gene: TRBV29-1; j_gene: TRBJ1-6; CDR3nt: TGCAGCGTTACCACAGGGGGCGGGAATTCACCCCTCCACTTT; CDR3aa: CSVTTGGGNSPLHF
abundance: -; d_gene: TRBD2; v_gene: TRBV28; j_gene: TRBJ2-1; CDR3nt: TGTGCCAGCAGTTTAATCGGGACAGAATTAACTAGCGGGTTATACAATGAGCAGTTCTTC; CDR3aa: CASSLIGTELTSGLYNEQFF
abundance: -; d_gene: TRBD1; v_gene: TRBV5-1; j_gene: TRBJ2-5; CDR3nt: TGCGCCAGCAGCTTGGTGCAGGGGCCAGGGGGGACCCAGTACTTC; CDR3aa: CASSLVQGPGGTQYF
abundance: -; d_gene: -; v_gene: TRBV29-1; j_gene: TRBJ2-1; CDR3nt: TGCAGCGGTGAGGGGGAAGCACTTGTGGAGCAGTTCTTC; CDR3aa: CSGEGEALVEQFF
abundance: -; d_gene: -; v_gene: TRBV6-5; j_gene: TRBJ1-1; CDR3nt: TGTGCCAGTACAGCCTCCGGGGCAACTGAAGCTTTCTTT; CDR3aa: CASTASGATEAFF
abundance: -; d_gene: TRBD1; v_gene: TRBV19; j_gene: TRBJ1-2; CDR3nt: TGTGCCAGTAGTATACCCGGACAGGACGCCTATGGCTACACCTTC; CDR3aa: CASSIPGQDAYGYTF
abundance: -; d_gene: TRBD1; v_gene: TRBV19; j_gene: TRBJ2-5; CDR3nt: TGTGCCAGTAGTATTGGTCGACAGGGCGGAGAGACCCAGTACTTC; CDR3aa: CASSIGRQGGETQYF
abundance: -; d_gene: -; v_gene: TRBV2; j_gene: TRBJ2-1; CDR3nt: TGTGCCAGCAGGGACATCGTCGTCAGGTCGGAGCAGTTCTTC; CDR3aa: CASRDIVVRSEQFF
abundance: -; d_gene: -; v_gene: TRBV19; j_gene: TRBJ2-7; CDR3nt: TGTGCCAGTAGTGACGGCTACTACGAGCAGTACTTC; CDR3aa: CASSDGYYEQYF
abundance: -; d_gene: -; v_gene: TRBV18; j_gene: TRBJ1-2; CDR3nt: TGTGCCAGCTCACAAATGACGGGGACTGACTATGGCTACACCTTC; CDR3aa: CASSQMTGTDYGYTF
abundance: -; d_gene: -; v_gene: TRBV7-2; j_gene: TRBJ1-4; CDR3nt: TGTGCCAGCAGCTCCCCAGGGGCGGAGAATGAAAAACTGTTTTTT; CDR3aa: CASSSPGAENEKLFF
abundance: -; d_gene: -; v_gene: TRBV6-6; j_gene: TRBJ2-2; CDR3nt: TGTGCCAGCAGTTACCTCCGGGTTTCCGGGGAGCTGTTTTTT; CDR3aa: CASSYLRVSGELFF
abundance: -; d_gene: TRBD1; v_gene: TRBV5-1; j_gene: TRBJ2-2; CDR3nt: TGCGCCAGCAGCATGACAGGGTCGGGCACCGGGGAGCTGTTTTTT; CDR3aa: CASSMTGSGTGELFF
abundance: -; d_gene: -; v_gene: TRBV15; j_gene: TRBJ2-7; CDR3nt: TGTGCCACCAGCAGAGGGGACGAGCAGTACTTC; CDR3aa: CATSRGDEQYF
abundance: -; d_gene: -; v_gene: TRBV28; j_gene: TRBJ2-3; CDR3nt: TGTGCCAGCAGTTTGGTTGCCGGGGGAGATAGCACAGATACGCAGTATTTT; CDR3aa: CASSLVAGGDSTDTQYF
abundance: -; d_gene: TRBD1; v_gene: TRBV25-1; j_gene: TRBJ2-5; CDR3nt: TGTGCCAGCAGTCCCGGGACAGGGTACCAAGAGACCCAGTACTTC; CDR3aa: CASSPGTGYQETQYF
abundance: few; d_gene: TRBD1; v_gene: TRBV25-1; j_gene: TRBJ1-6; CDR3nt: TGTGCCAGCAGTGACAGGGGGCCGAATTCACCCCTCCACTTT; CDR3aa: CASSDRGPNSPLHF
abundance: -; d_gene: -; v_gene: TRBV4-1; j_gene: TRBJ2-1; CDR3nt: TGCGCCAGCAGCATCTCAGCGTATAATGAGCAGTTCTTC; CDR3aa: CASSISAYNEQFF